These 18 T cell receptor beta chains originate from one sample sequenced in a study of blood T cell repertoires in COVID-19. Using immunoSEQ multiplex PCR, the repertoire was profiled, and TCRdb retains in-frame clones only, with some absent. The top ten clones hold about 24% of a sample with 90,000 or so clones, around 75% of them seen once. What was sequenced was peripheral blood. The receptors stem from a human donor in a cohort sampled during active COVID-19.

The count of this clone is one. This rearrangement joins TRBV10-3 to TRBJ2-6; 9 positions agree with TRBD1. V was clipped by 3 bases and J by 1 base; unmatched bases: 7. There are 18 residues in the CDR3. Per the germline V gene, CDR1 is ENHRY and CDR2 is SYGVKD. The CDR3 protein is CAISDYGTGRSGANVLTF. The CDR3 DNA follows: TGTGCCATCAGTGACTATGGGACAGGGCGGTCTGGGGCCAACGTCCTGACTTTC.

This clone was counted a few times. The chain carries TRBV7-3 and TRBJ2-5, with 7 nucleotides matching TRBD2. CDR3 length: 12 residues. V lost 10 bases, J lost 3 bases, and 5 bases stayed unmatched. CDR1 is SGHTA, CDR2 FQGTGA, per germline. CDR3 sequence (DNA): TGTGCCACAGGACTAGTGGAAGAGACCCAGTACTTC. Protein product: CATGLVEETQYF.

DNA of the CDR3: TGCGCCAGCAGCTTGGAACGGGGGGCCGAGCAGTACTTC. Residues: CASSLERGAEQYF. The chain uses TRBV5-1 and TRBJ2-7; tentatively, D is TRBD2 (7 bases). The V and J ends lost 0 bases and 6 bases respectively, with 10 bases between them. The CDR3 has 13 residues. Germline V CDR1 and CDR2: SGHRS, YFSETQ. Full variable domain (rest looked up from reference TRBV5-1 and TRBJ2-7): KAGVTQTPRYLIKTRGQQVTLSCSPISGHRSVSWYQQTPGQGLQFLFEYFSETQRNKGNFPGRFSGRQFSNSRSEMNVSTLELGDSALYLCASSLERGAEQYFGPGTRLTVT.

Concerning this clone itself: The identical CDR3 is also encoded by other nucleotide sequences in the sample. The chain combines TRBV11-3 with TRBJ1-1; D is perhaps TRBD1 (5 bases). V lost 1 base, J lost 5 bases, and 8 bases lay in between. There are 13 residues in the CDR3. Germline-derived CDR1 and CDR2 are SGHNT and YENEEA. CDR3 nucleotide sequence: TGTGCCAGCAGCTTAGGTAGGGGTACTGAAGCTTTCTTT. It is translated as CASSLGRGTEAFF.

V is TRBV7-2 and J is TRBJ2-1, with D perhaps TRBD2 (6 bases). The germline V and J ends were trimmed by 5 bases and 5 bases, with 13 bases remaining between them. The CDR3 length is 14 residues. CDR1 is SGHTA and CDR2 is FQGNSA in the germline V gene. CDR3 region: CASSPGRSHNEQFF. In nucleotides, the CDR3 is TGTGCCAGCAGCCCCGGGAGATCCCACAATGAGCAGTTCTTC.

The chain employs TRBV2 and TRBJ2-1, with 10 bases aligning to TRBD2. Germline CDR1 SNHLY, CDR2 FYNNEI. CDR3 length: 15 amino acids. The ends lost 4 bases at V and 9 bases at J; junction bases unmatched: 9. The chain's CDR3 is CASSAASGSSGEQFF. Written as DNA, the CDR3 is TGTGCCAGCAGTGCGGCTAGCGGGAGTAGCGGTGAGCAGTTCTTC.

Written as DNA, the CDR3 is TGTGCCAGCAGCTTAGCCGGGCGGGACCACAATGAGCAGTTCTTC. It specifies CASSLAGRDHNEQFF. The chain is built from TRBV7-8 and TRBJ2-1; D is perhaps TRBD2 (6 bases). Trimming cost V 0 bases and J 5 bases, with 11 bases left between them. CDR1 and CDR2 (germline): SGHVS, FQNEAQ. CDR3 length: 15 residues.

The J gene is TRBJ2-7, the V gene TRBV5-1; 9 bases line up with TRBD2. Per the germline V gene, CDR1 is SGHRS and CDR2 is YFSETQ. The J segment lost 3 bases and the V segment lost 4 bases, leaving 8 bases of the junction unmatched. The CDR3 extends over 15 amino acids. The CDR3 spells CASSPSASGIYEQYF. As DNA, the CDR3 is TGCGCCAGCAGCCCGTCGGCTAGCGGGATCTACGAGCAGTACTTC.

The chain uses TRBV6-5 and TRBJ1-2; D is unclear. The germline V gene encodes CDR1 MNHEY and CDR2 SVGAGI. Trimming shortened V by 6 bases and J by 5 bases, and 13 bases separated the two germline ends. CDR3 size: 13 residues. CDR3 nucleotide sequence: TGTGCCAGCAGCCCAGGAGGTCGATATGGCTACACCTTC. It translates to CASSPGGRYGYTF.

This chain connects TRBV6-5 to TRBJ1-1, with D perhaps matching TRBD1 (6 bases). Germline V CDR1 and CDR2: MNHEY, SVGAGI. The CDR3 has 14 amino acids. The V and J ends lost 10 bases and 3 bases respectively, with 18 bases between them. Written as DNA, the CDR3 is TGTGCCATCCGGCGCGGGGGCAGGGACACTGAAGCTTTCTTT. Translation gives CAIRRGGRDTEAFF.

This chain uses TRBV7-9 with TRBJ2-7; weak D call: TRBD2 (6 bases). Germline V gene data show CDR1 as SEHNR and CDR2 as FQNEAQ (reference sequence). Deletions cut 4 bases from V and 0 bases from J, with 7 bases between. The CDR3 runs 13 residues. CDR3 in DNA: TGTGCCAGCAGCTCGGGGGACTCCTACGAGCAGTACTTC. This sequence encodes CASSSGDSYEQYF.

The rearrangement uses TRBV27 and TRBJ1-3; a possible D gene is TRBD1 (6 bases). V lost 5 bases and J 0 bases, leaving 14 bases between the germline ends. The CDR3 runs 16 residues. Germline values: CDR1 MNHEY, CDR2 SMNVEV (reference sequence). For the CDR3, the DNA is TGTGCCAGCAGTCTCCGGGACAAGAGCTCTGGAAACACCATATATTTT. Protein sequence: CASSLRDKSSGNTIYF.

The rearrangement links TRBV29-1 to TRBJ2-7; perhaps TRBD1 as D (6 bases). Trimming took off 7 bases at V and 3 bases at J, with 10 bases between the two ends. The CDR3 is made up of 11 amino acids. Germline loops: CDR1 SQVTM, CDR2 ANQGSEA. The CDR3 DNA reads as TGCAGCGCTGGACAGAACTACGAGCAGTACTTC. Its protein is CSAGQNYEQYF.

This clone was counted a few times. The rearrangement uses TRBV18 and TRBJ2-7, with D perhaps matching TRBD1 (6 bases). The CDR3 has 13 amino acids. Per the germline V gene, CDR1 is KGHSH and CDR2 is LQKENI. V was cut by 4 bases and J by 1 base, with 8 bases left in between. CDR3 bases: TGTGCCAGCTCACTAGGACAGTCCTACGAGCAGTACTTC. Protein: CASSLGQSYEQYF. Using reference TRBV18 and TRBJ2-7 for the parts outside the CDR3, the full variable domain is NAGVMQNPRHLVRRRGQEARLRCSPMKGHSHVYWYRQLPEEGLKFMVYLQKENIIDESGMPKERFSAEFPKEGPSILRIQQVVRGDSAAYFCASSLGQSYEQYFGPGTRLTVT.

The chain uses TRBV28 and TRBJ2-7; possibly TRBD2 for D (6 bases). The CDR3 sequence is 14 residues long. Germline V lookup: CDR1 MDHEN, CDR2 SYDVKM. Trimming cost V 3 bases and J 4 bases, with 13 bases left between them. Here the CDR3 DNA reads TGTGCCAGCAGTTTTCGGGCGGGAATTTACGAGCAGTACTTC. Protein: CASSFRAGIYEQYF.

The chain is built from TRBV27 and TRBJ2-7, with D possibly TRBD2 on 5 matching bases. Trimming shortened V by 4 bases and J by 3 bases, and 19 bases separated the two germline ends. The CDR3 covers 16 residues. Germline lookup yields CDR1 MNHEY and CDR2 SMNVEV (reference sequence). The CDR3 is CASSSVPGVLRYEQYF. In DNA form, the CDR3 reads TGTGCCAGCAGTTCGGTGCCCGGGGTCCTGCGCTACGAGCAGTACTTC.

This rearrangement joins TRBV7-2 to TRBJ1-3; 7 nucleotides align to TRBD1. The CDR3 covers 16 residues. The J segment lost 0 bases and the V segment lost 3 bases, leaving 5 bases of the junction unmatched. Germline CDR1 is SGHTA and CDR2 is FQGNSA. The CDR3 DNA reads TGTGCCAGCAGCTTGGGACAGTTCGCCTCTGGAAACACCATATATTTT. Translation gives CASSLGQFASGNTIYF.

J is TRBJ2-1 and V is TRBV5-6, with TRBD2 as a possible D gene (5 bases). The CDR3 is made up of 14 amino acids. Looked up from germline, CDR1 is SGHDT and CDR2 is YYEEEE. V lost 2 bases and J 4 bases, leaving 10 bases between the germline ends. The CDR3 bases are TGTGCCAGCAGCTTTGTCTGGGAGTACAATGAGCAGTTCTTC. It yields the protein CASSFVWEYNEQFF.